A selection of T cell receptor beta chains follows, all from one sample in a study of blood T cells in healthy people across ages. From the 5' RACE reads, TCRdb called clonotypes with MiXCR, one entry per CDR3 protein. The sample consists of about a million distinct CDR3 sequences, roughly 51% of them appearing once. The material sequenced was blood. The receptors come from a woman in her sixties in good health. CDR3s include the opening cysteine and the closing phenylalanine or tryptophan. The D gene is left open where the match is weak. Clone size appears in some rows only: once, few, many, or a class for an expanded clone.

>NA|13|TRBJ1-4|NA|TRBV14
TGTGCCAGCAGCCGGGGCTTTAATGAAAAACTGTTTTTT
CASSRGFNEKLFF
>NA|11|TRBJ2-2|few|TRBV6-2/TRBV6-3
TGTGCCAGCACCGACTGGAAGGAGCTGTTTTTT
CASTDWKELFF
>NA|16|TRBJ2-6|NA|TRBV6-2/TRBV6-3
TGTGCCAGCAGGAGGACAGCCAACTCTGGGGCCAACGTCCTGACTTTC
CASRRTANSGANVLTF
>TRBD2|16|TRBJ2-4|NA|TRBV10-3
TGTGCCATCAGTGGGGAGCGGGAGGCGAGAAAAAACATTCAGTACTTC
CAISGEREARKNIQYF
>TRBD2|17|TRBJ2-5|NA|TRBV7-9
TGTGCCAGCAGCCCGAAACTAGCGGGAGGTCCTCAAGAGACCCAGTACTTC
CASSPKLAGGPQETQYF
>TRBD1|14|TRBJ2-7|many|TRBV7-2
TGTGCCAGCAGCTCAGGGGGCGGGCCCTACGAGCAGTACTTC
CASSSGGGPYEQYF
>NA|16|TRBJ2-5|NA|TRBV21-1
TGTGCCACCAACTTTACTTGCCAAGAAAGAGAAGAGACCCAGTACTTC
CATNFTCQEREETQYF
>NA|15|TRBJ2-7|NA|TRBV7-8
TGTGCCAGCAGCTTAAGCGGATTAAGAACCTACGAGCAGTACTTC
CASSLSGLRTYEQYF
>TRBD1|16|TRBJ1-4|NA|TRBV3-1
TGTGCCAGCAGTACCGGGACAGCGTACCGTGGTGAAAAACTGTTTTTT
CASSTGTAYRGEKLFF
>NA|14|TRBJ2-1|NA|TRBV20-1
TGCAGTGGGGCGTTTGCAGAGACCTACAATGAGCAGTTCTTC
CSGAFAETYNEQFF
>TRBD1|15|TRBJ2-7|few|TRBV7-9
TGTGCCAGCAGCCACGGACAGGGGCAATACTACGAGCAGTACTTC
CASSHGQGQYYEQYF
>NA|16|TRBJ2-3|many|TRBV2
TGTGCCAGCAGCCTAGTGCGGCTAACCTACACAGATACGCAGTATTTT
CASSLVRLTYTDTQYF
>NA|16|TRBJ2-1|NA|TRBV4-2
TGTGCCAGCAGCGGATCCGGGATTAGCTCCTACAATGAGCAGTTCTTC
CASSGSGISSYNEQFF
>TRBD2|16|TRBJ2-7|few|TRBV18
TGTGCCAGCTCAGCTTACGAGACTAGCGGGAGGTACGAGCAGTACTTC
CASSAYETSGRYEQYF
>NA|15|TRBJ2-1|NA|TRBV4-1
TGCGCCAGCAGCCAATTGGGGAGCCACTACAATGAGCAGTTCTTC
CASSQLGSHYNEQFF
>TRBD1|14|TRBJ1-5|once|TRBV5-1
TGCGCCAGCAGCACCGGACAGGGGAGCCAGCCCCAGCATTTT
CASSTGQGSQPQHF
>NA|14|TRBJ2-3|NA|TRBV14
TGTGCCAGCAGCCAATTAGCCAACACAGATACGCAGTATTTT
CASSQLANTDTQYF
>NA|13|TRBJ2-5|NA|TRBV6-1
TGTGCCAGCAGTGAATTCTCTCGGGAGACCCAGTACTTC
CASSEFSRETQYF
>TRBD1|15|TRBJ1-6|few|TRBV6-5
TGTGCCAGCAGTTACTCAGGGGACAGCAATTCACCCCTCCACTTT
CASSYSGDSNSPLHF
>NA|14|TRBJ1-1|NA|TRBV11-2
TGTGCCAGCAGCTTCCCTCCCATGAACACTGAAGCTTTCTTT
CASSFPPMNTEAFF
>TRBD1|17|TRBJ2-3|NA|TRBV20-1
TGCAGTGCGACCACAGGGGGCGCTAATCCTGGCACAGATACGCAGTATTTT
CSATTGGANPGTDTQYF
>NA|15|TRBJ2-7|NA|TRBV7-9
TGTGCCAGCAGCTTAACCCGAGGAGGGCAGGACGAGCAGTACTTC
CASSLTRGGQDEQYF
>TRBD2|15|TRBJ2-3|NA|TRBV7-7
TGTGCCAGCAGCCAGGGCGGGACTACCACAGATACGCAGTATTTT
CASSQGGTTTDTQYF
>NA|15|TRBJ2-7|few|TRBV2
TGTGCCAGCAGTTACCCGGGACAAGGTAGTTCGGAGCAGTACTTC
CASSYPGQGSSEQYF
>NA|16|TRBJ2-1|NA|TRBV4-3
TGCGCCAGCAGCCAAGTTGGGGGGAAACCCGGGGTTGAGCAGTTCTTC
CASSQVGGKPGVEQFF
>TRBD2|15|TRBJ2-7|NA|TRBV6-5
TGTGCCAGCAGGTCCATCACGAGCGGGGACGACGAGCAGTACTTC
CASRSITSGDDEQYF
>NA|14|TRBJ2-5|few|TRBV20-1
TGCAGTGCTACCTCAGGGCCCCTTCAAGAGACCCAGTACTTC
CSATSGPLQETQYF
>TRBD1|14|TRBJ2-5|once|TRBV11-3
TGTGCCAGCAGCACAGGGACAGCCCAAGAGACCCAGTACTTC
CASSTGTAQETQYF
>TRBD2|14|TRBJ2-7|NA|TRBV2
TGTGCCAGCAGTGACCGGGCTAGCGGACACGAGCAGTACTTC
CASSDRASGHEQYF
>NA|15|TRBJ2-3|NA|TRBV3-1
TGTGCCAGCAGCCAGGGCCCCGGAGCCACAGATACGCAGTATTTT
CASSQGPGATDTQYF
>NA|17|TRBJ2-6|NA|TRBV12-3/TRBV12-4
TGTGCCAGCAGCTCAGGGGGGCTGTTCTCTGGGGCCAACGTCCTGAATTTC
CASSSGGLFSGANVLNF